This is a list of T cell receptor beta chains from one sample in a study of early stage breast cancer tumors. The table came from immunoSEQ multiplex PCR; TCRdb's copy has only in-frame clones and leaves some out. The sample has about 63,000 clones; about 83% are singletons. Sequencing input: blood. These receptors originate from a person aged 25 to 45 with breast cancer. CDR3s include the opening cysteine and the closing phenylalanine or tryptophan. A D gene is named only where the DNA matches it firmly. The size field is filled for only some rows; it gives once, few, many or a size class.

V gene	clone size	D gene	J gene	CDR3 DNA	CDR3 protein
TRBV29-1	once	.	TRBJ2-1	TGCAGCGTTGTTCCCGGCGGGACCTCCTACAATGAGCAGTTCTTC	CSVVPGGTSYNEQFF
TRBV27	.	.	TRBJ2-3	TGTGCCAGCAGTTTAATGGGTCCCGCAGATACGCAGTATTTT	CASSLMGPADTQYF
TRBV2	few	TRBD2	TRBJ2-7	TGTGCCAGCAGTGATAGGGCTAGCGGGGTAGTCGAGCAGTACTTC	CASSDRASGVVEQYF
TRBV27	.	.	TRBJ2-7	TGTGCCAGCAGTTGGGCCTCCGGGGGCGCGGAGCAGTACTTC	CASSWASGGAEQYF
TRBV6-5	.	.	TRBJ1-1	TGTGCCAGCAGTTACTCGGGGGTACCAGACACTGAAGCTTTCTTT	CASSYSGVPDTEAFF
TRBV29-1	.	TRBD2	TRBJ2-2	TGCAGCGTTCTATCGGGAGGGGACGGGGAGCTGTTTTTT	CSVLSGGDGELFF
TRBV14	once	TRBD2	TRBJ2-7	TGTGCCAGCAGCAAGAGGACTAGCGGAGAGGGAAGCTCCTACGAGCAGTACTTC	CASSKRTSGEGSSYEQYF
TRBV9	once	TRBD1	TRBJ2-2	TGTGCCAGCAGCGTGTCAGGGGGAGTTGCGAACACCGGGGAGCTGTTTTTT	CASSVSGGVANTGELFF
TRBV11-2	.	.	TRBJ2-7	TGTGCCAGCAGCCCGGGGGCCCCCTACGAGCAGTACTTC	CASSPGAPYEQYF
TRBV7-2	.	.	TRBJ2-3	TGTGCCAGCAGCCTCGGGTTGAGCACAGATACGCAGTATTTT	CASSLGLSTDTQYF
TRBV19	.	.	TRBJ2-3	TGTGCCAGTAGTATGGGCACGAACTCGGATACGCAGTATTTT	CASSMGTNSDTQYF
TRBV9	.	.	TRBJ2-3	TGTGCCAGCAGCGTAGGGGCCAGCAAGTTCACAGATACGCAGTATTTT	CASSVGASKFTDTQYF
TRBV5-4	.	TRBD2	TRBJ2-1	TGTGCCAGCAGCCCGACTAGCGACTACAATGAGCAGTTCTTC	CASSPTSDYNEQFF
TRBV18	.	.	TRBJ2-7	TGTGCCAGCTCACCTACTCTGGTGGGAGAATCCTACGAGCAGTACTTC	CASSPTLVGESYEQYF
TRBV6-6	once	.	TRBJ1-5	TGTGCCAGCAGTCGGACGGGACACAATCAGCCCCAGCATTTT	CASSRTGHNQPQHF
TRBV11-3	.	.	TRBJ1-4	TGTGCCAGCAGCTTAGATGGACGAGGAAAACTGTTTTTT	CASSLDGRGKLFF
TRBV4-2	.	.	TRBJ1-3	TGTGCCAGCAGCCCGTACCTGGGAACCATTCTCTCTGGAAACACCATATATTTT	CASSPYLGTILSGNTIYF
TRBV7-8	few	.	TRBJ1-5	TGTGCCAGCAGCTTAGTGGGGGCTGACAATCAGCCCCAGCATTTT	CASSLVGADNQPQHF
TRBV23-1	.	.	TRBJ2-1	TGCGCCAGCAGTCACCCCGGATCCAATGAGCAGTTCTTC	CASSHPGSNEQFF
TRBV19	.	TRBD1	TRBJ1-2	TGTGCCAGTAGTATTGGACAGGTCTCGGGCTACACCTTC	CASSIGQVSGYTF
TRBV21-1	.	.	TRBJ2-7	TGTGCCAGCGCCACGACCGGGACTAGCGGCTACGAGCAGTACTTC	CASATTGTSGYEQYF
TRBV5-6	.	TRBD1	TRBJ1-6	TGTGCCAGCAGTCGAGGACAGGGGACGGGCTCCTATAATTCACCCCTCCACTTT	CASSRGQGTGSYNSPLHF
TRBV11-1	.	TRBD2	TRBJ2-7	TGTGCCAGCAGCTTTGAGTCTAGCGGGGTCTACGAGCAGTACTTC	CASSFESSGVYEQYF
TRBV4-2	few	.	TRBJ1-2	TGTGCCAGCAGCCAAGATCTACAGGGAACTATTGGCTACACCTTC	CASSQDLQGTIGYTF
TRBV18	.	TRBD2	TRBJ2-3	TGTGCCAGCTCACCTGGAGGGCTAGCGGGAGGGCCTAGCACAGATACGCAGTATTTT	CASSPGGLAGGPSTDTQYF
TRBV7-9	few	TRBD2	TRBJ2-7	TGTGCCAGCAGCTCCCGGGAAGGACTAGCGGGGTCGTACGAGCAGTACTTC	CASSSREGLAGSYEQYF
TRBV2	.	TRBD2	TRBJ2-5	TGTGCCAGCAGTGAAACTGGGCTAGCGGGAGTGTCTCGGGAGACCCAGTACTTC	CASSETGLAGVSRETQYF
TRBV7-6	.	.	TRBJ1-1	TGTGCCAGCAGCTCAGACTGGCTGGGGACTGAAGCTTTCTTT	CASSSDWLGTEAFF
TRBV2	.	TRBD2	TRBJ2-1	TGTGCCAGCAGAACCGGGACTAGCGGACGGAATGAGCAGTTCTTC	CASRTGTSGRNEQFF
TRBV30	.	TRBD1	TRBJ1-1	TGTGCCTGGGGGACAGGTATCACTGAAGCTTTCTTT	CAWGTGITEAFF
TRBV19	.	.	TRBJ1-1	TGTGCCAGGCGGGGTCCTGAGGGGGGGGCGCCCTTAGGAGCTGAAGCTTTCTTT	CARRGPEGGAPLGAEAFF
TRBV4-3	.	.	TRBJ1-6	TGCGCCAGCAGCCAGAGTCGTGGGGGGGTTAATTCACCCCTCCACTTT	CASSQSRGGVNSPLHF
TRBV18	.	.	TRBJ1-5	TGTGCCAGCTCACCGTCGGGCCAGCCCCAGCATTTT	CASSPSGQPQHF